The TCR beta chain under discussion was sequenced for a study of vaccination effects on CD4 cells after COVID-19. The CDR3 loop spans 15 amino acids. From germline, CDR1 is SGHKS and CDR2 YYEKEE (reference sequence). Trimming left V 0 bases short and J 4 bases short, with 13 bases between. This clone was recorded only once. Its specificity is not known. This table comes from immunoSEQ multiplex PCR, and its TCRdb copy is limited to in-frame clones, with some not included. This sample has tens of thousands of clones; about 67% occur once, and the top ten carry over 4.5%. It was after approximately 11 days of culture that CD4+ T cells were isolated. Recipients of the vaccine had no prior SARS-CoV-2 infection and negative nucleocapsid antibodies. On both days 3 and 7, half of the culture medium was replaced with IL-2 medium.

The material sequenced was CD4+ T cells from PBMCs cultured without peptide, taken before COVID-19 vaccination. This sequence joins TRBV5-5 and TRBJ1-2; perhaps TRBD1 as D (5 bases). The TCR originated in a human donor who received a COVID-19 vaccine. In nucleotides, the CDR3 is TGTGCCAGCAGCTTGGAGGCAGGGTTCGGCTATGGCTACACCTTC. Protein sequence: CASSLEAGFGYGYTF.